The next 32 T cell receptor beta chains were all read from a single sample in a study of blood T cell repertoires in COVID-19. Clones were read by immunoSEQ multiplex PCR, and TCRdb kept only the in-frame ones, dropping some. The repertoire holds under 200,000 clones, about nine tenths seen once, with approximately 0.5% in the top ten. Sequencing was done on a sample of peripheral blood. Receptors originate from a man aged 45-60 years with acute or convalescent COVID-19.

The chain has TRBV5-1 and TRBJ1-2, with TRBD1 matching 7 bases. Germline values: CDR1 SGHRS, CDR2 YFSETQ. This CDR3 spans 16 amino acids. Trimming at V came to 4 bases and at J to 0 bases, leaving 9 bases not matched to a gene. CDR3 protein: CASSPGRTGANYGYTF. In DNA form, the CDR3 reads TGCGCCAGCAGCCCCGGACGGACAGGAGCTAACTATGGCTACACCTTC.

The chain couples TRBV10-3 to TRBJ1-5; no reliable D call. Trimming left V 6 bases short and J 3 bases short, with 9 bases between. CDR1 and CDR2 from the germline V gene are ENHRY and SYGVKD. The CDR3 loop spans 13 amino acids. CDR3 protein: CAIRAVANQPQHF. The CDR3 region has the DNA TGTGCCATCAGGGCCGTCGCCAATCAGCCCCAGCATTTT.

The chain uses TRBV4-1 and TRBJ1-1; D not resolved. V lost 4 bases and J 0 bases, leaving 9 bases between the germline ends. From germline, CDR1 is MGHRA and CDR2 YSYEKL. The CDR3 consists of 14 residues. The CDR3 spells CASSRGFMNTEAFF. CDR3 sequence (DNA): TGCGCCAGCAGCCGAGGGTTCATGAACACTGAAGCTTTCTTT.

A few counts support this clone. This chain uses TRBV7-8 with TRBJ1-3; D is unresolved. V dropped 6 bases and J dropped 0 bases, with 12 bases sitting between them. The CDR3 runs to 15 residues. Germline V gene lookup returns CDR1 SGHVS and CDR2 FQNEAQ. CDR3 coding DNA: TGTGCCAGCAGACCCGCGCGGAGCTCTGGAAACACCATATATTTT. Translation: CASRPARSSGNTIYF.

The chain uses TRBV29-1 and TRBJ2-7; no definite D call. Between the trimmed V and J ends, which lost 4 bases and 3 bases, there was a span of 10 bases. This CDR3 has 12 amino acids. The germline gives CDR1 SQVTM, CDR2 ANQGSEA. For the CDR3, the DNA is TGCAGCGTTGGATCGGGTCACTACGAGCAGTACTTC. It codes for CSVGSGHYEQYF.

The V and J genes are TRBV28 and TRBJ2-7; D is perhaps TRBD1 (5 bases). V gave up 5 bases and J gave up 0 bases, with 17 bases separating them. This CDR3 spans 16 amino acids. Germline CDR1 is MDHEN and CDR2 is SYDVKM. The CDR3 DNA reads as TGTGCCAGCAGTCCTAACAGGCTAGGCAGCTCCTACGAGCAGTACGTC. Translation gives CASSPNRLGSSYEQYV.

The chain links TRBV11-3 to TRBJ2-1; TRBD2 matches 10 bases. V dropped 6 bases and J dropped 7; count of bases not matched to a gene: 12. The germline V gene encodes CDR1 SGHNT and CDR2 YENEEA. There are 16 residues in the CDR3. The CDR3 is CASSPTSGVPGNEQFF. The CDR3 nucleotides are TGTGCCAGCAGTCCTACTAGCGGGGTCCCGGGGAATGAGCAGTTCTTC.

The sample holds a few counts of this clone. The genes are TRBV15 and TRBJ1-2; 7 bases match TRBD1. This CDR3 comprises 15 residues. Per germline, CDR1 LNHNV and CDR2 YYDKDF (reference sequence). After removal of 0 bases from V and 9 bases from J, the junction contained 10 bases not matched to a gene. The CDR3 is CATSRDIGTAIRYTF. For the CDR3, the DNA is TGTGCCACCAGCAGAGATATAGGGACAGCCATTCGCTACACCTTC.

CDR3 sequence (DNA): TGCAGCGTTCAAACAGGGGGCTACGAGCAGTACTTC. Its translation: CSVQTGGYEQYF. V and J are TRBV29-1 and TRBJ2-7, with TRBD1 matching 8 bases. This CDR3 has 12 amino acids. With V trimmed by 5 bases and J by 3 bases, 3 bases remained unmatched. Per germline, CDR1 SQVTM and CDR2 ANQGSEA.

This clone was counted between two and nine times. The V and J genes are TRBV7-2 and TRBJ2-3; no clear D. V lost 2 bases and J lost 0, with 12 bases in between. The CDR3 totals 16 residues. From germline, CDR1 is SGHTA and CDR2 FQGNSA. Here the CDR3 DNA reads TGTGCCAGCAGCTTATATGGGCTAACTAGCACAGATACGCAGTATTTT. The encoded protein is CASSLYGLTSTDTQYF.

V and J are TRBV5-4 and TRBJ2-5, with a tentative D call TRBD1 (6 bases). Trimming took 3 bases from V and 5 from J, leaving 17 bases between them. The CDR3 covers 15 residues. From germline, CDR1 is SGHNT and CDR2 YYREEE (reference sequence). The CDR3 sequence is CASSSQGPSSETQYF. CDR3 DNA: TGTGCCAGCAGCTCACAGGGCCCCTCTTCGGAGACCCAGTACTTC.

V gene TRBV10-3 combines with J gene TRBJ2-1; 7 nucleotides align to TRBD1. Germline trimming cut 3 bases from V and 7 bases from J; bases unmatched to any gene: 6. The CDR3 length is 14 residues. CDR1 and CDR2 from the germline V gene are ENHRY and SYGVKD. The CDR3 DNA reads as TGTGCCATCAGTGAAACAGGGGTGGAGAATGAGCAGTTCTTC. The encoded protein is CAISETGVENEQFF.

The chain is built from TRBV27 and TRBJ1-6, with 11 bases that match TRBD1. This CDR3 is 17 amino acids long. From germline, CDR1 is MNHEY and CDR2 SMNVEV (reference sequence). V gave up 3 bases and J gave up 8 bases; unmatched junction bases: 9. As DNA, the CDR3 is TGTGCCAGCAGTTTCTCCCGGACAGGGGGCCTTTATTCACCCCTCCACTTT. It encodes CASSFSRTGGLYSPLHF.

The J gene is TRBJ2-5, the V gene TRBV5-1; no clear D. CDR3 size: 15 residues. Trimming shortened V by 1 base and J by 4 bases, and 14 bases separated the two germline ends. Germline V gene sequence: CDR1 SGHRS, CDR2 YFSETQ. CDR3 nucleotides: TGCGCCAGCAGCTTGTCTGACGGCAGACTAGAGACCCAGTACTTC. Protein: CASSLSDGRLETQYF.

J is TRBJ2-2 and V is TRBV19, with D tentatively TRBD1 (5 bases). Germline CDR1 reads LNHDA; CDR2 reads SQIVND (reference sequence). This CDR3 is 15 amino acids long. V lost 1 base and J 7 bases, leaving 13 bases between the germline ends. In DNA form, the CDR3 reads TGTGCCAGTAGTATAGGTCTAAGGGGCAGCGGGGAGCTGTTTTTT. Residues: CASSIGLRGSGELFF.

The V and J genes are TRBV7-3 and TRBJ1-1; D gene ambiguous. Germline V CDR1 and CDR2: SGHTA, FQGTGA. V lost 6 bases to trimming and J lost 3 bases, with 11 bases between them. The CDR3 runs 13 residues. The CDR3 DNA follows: TGTGCCAGCAGTTTTCAGGTGGACACTGAAGCTTTCTTT. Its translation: CASSFQVDTEAFF.

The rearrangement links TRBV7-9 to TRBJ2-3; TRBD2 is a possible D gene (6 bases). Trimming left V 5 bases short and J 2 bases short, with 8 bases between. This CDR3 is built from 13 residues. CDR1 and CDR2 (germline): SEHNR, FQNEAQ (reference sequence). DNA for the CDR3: TGTGCCAGCAGCAGGGGACTCACAGATACGCAGTATTTT. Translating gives CASSRGLTDTQYF.

CDR3 sequence (DNA): TGTGCCACCAGCCTGGACTGGGGAAGAGGCGGGGAGCTGTTTTTT. It codes for CATSLDWGRGGELFF. This chain joins TRBV15 and TRBJ2-2, with a tentative D call TRBD2 (5 bases). V lost 5 bases to trimming and J lost 7 bases, with 17 bases between them. CDR1 LNHNV and CDR2 YYDKDF come from the germline V gene (reference sequence). The CDR3 spans 15 residues.

DNA for the CDR3: TGTGCCAGCAGCCCCTATCTCGTATCGCGGTACAATGAGCAGTTCTTC. It is translated as CASSPYLVSRYNEQFF. The chain employs TRBV3-1 (or the pseudogene TRBV3-2) and TRBJ2-1; no reliable D call. The CDR3 sequence is 16 residues long. Trimming removed 4 bases from V and 4 bases from J, with 17 bases in between. CDR1 LGHDT and CDR2 YNNKEL come from the germline V gene (reference sequence).

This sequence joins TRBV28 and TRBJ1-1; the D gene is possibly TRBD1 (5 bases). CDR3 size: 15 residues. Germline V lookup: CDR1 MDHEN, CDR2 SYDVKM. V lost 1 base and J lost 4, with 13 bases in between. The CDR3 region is CASSLFKGISTEAFF. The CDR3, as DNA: TGTGCCAGCAGTTTATTTAAGGGGATCAGCACTGAAGCTTTCTTT. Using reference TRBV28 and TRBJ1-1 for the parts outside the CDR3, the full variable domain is DVKVTQSSRYLVKRTGEKVFLECVQDMDHENMFWYRQDPGLGLRLIYFSYDVKMKEKGDIPEGYSVSREKKERFSLILESASTNQTSMYLCASSLFKGISTEAFFGQGTRLTVV.

The CDR3 sequence: CASSLWGGLGNQPQHF. Here the CDR3 DNA reads TGTGCCAGCAGCTTATGGGGGGGCTTGGGCAATCAGCCCCAGCATTTT. This chain links TRBV7-8 with TRBJ1-5; D possibly corresponds to TRBD1 (6 bases). Germline loops: CDR1 SGHVS, CDR2 FQNEAQ. Trimming took off 2 bases at V and 2 bases at J, with 13 bases between the two ends. The CDR3 has 16 residues.

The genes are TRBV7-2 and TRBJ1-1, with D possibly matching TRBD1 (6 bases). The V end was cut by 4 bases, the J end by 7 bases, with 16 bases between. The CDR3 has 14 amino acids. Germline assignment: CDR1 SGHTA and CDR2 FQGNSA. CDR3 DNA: TGTGCCAGCAGCTCAGGGGACACTATTCTTGAAGCTTTCTTT. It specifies CASSSGDTILEAFF.

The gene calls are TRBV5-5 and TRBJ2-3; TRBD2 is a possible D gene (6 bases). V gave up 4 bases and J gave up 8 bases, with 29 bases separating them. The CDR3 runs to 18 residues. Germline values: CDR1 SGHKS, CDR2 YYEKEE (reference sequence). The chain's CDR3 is CASSRVPGLDTADRTQYF. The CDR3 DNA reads TGTGCCAGCAGCCGGGTCCCGGGACTCGATACTGCAGACCGTACGCAGTATTTT.

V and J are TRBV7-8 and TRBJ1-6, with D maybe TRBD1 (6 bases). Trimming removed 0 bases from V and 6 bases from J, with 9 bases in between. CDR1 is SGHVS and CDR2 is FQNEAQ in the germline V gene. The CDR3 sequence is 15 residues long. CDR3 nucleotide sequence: TGTGCCAGCAGCTTAGCCGCCAGGGGTAATTCACCCCTCCACTTT. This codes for CASSLAARGNSPLHF.

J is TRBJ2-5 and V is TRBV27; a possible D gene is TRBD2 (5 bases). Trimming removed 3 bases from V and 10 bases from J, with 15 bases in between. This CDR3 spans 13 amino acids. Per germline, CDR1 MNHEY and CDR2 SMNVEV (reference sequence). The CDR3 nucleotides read TGTGCCAGCAGTTTGCGGCAGGCCGGGGACCAGTACTTC. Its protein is CASSLRQAGDQYF.

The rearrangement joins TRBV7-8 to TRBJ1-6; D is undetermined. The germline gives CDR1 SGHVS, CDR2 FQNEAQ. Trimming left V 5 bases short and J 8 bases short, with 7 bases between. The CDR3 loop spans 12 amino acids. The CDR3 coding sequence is TGTGCCAGCAGCCTATTTGATTCACCCCTCCACTTT. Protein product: CASSLFDSPLHF.

The CDR3 sequence is CASSLGPGVSTDTQYF. CDR3 bases: TGTGCCAGCAGCTTGGGCCCGGGGGTTAGCACAGATACGCAGTATTTT. The chain couples TRBV7-3 to TRBJ2-3; D possibly corresponds to TRBD2 (6 bases). V was trimmed by 3 bases and J by 0 bases, leaving 13 bases between them. CDR3 length: 16 residues. Germline V gives CDR1 SGHTA, CDR2 FQGTGA.

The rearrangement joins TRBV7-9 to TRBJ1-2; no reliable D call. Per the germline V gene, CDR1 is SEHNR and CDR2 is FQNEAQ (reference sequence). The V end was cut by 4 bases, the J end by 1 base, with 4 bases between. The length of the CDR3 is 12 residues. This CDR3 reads CASSSVNYGYTF. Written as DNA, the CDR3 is TGTGCCAGCAGCTCTGTTAACTATGGCTACACCTTC. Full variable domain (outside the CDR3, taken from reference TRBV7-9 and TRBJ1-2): DTGVSQNPRHKITKRGQNVTFRCDPISEHNRLYWYRQTLGQGPEFLTYFQNEAQLEKSRLLSDRFSAERPKGSFSTLEIQRTEQGDSAMYLCASSSVNYGYTFGSGTRLTVV.

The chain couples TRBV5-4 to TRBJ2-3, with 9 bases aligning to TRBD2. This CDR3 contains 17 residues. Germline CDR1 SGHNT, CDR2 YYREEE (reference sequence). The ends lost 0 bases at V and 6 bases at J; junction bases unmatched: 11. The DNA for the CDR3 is TGTGCCAGCAGCTTGGAATCCTGGGCTAGCGGGAAGGATACGCAGTATTTT. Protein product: CASSLESWASGKDTQYF.

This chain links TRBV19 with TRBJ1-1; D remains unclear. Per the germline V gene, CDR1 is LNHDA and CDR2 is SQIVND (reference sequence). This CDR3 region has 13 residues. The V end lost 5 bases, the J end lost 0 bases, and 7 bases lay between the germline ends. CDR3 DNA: TGTGCCAGTAGTTTTACAATGAACACTGAAGCTTTCTTT. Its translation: CASSFTMNTEAFF.

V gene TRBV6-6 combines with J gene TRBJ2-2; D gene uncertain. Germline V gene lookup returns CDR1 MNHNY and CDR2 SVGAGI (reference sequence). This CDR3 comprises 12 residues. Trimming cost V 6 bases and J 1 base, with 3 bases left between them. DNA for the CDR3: TGTGCCAGCAGCCAGAACACCGGGGAGCTGTTTTTT. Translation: CASSQNTGELFF.

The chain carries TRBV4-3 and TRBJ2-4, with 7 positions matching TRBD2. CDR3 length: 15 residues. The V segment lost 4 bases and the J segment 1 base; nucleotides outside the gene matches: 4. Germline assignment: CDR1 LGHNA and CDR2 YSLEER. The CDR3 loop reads CASSLGAGAKNIQYF. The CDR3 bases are TGCGCCAGCAGCCTCGGAGCGGGGGCCAAAAACATTCAGTACTTC.